This T cell receptor (beta chain) was found in a study of blood T cell repertoires in COVID-19. Study background: Sources were T cells, B-cell-depleted T cells, or PBMCs; the material itself was cDNA or gDNA.

Only one count was recorded for this clone. Clones were read by immunoSEQ multiplex PCR, and TCRdb kept only the in-frame ones, dropping some. This table has over 110,000 clones, approximately 87% appearing once. The J segment lost 9 bases and the V segment lost 7 bases, leaving 10 bases of the junction unmatched. The CDR3 spans 15 residues. In germline, CDR1 is MDHEN, CDR2 SYDVKM. The rearrangement joins TRBV28 to TRBJ2-1; 12 nucleotides line up with TRBD2. The sample consisted of PBMCs or T cells enriched from blood (not recorded which). This receptor was obtained from a man aged 55 to 70 who had recovered from COVID-19. CDR3 amino acids: CASNGLAGPAGEQFF. The CDR3, as DNA: TGTGCCAGCAACGGACTAGCGGGGCCTGCTGGTGAGCAGTTCTTC.